The 6 T cell receptor beta chains below were found in one sample sequenced in a study of T-cell memory formation after mild COVID-19. TCRdb redid the calling of the 5' RACE reads with MiXCR, one entry per CDR3 protein. Of under 550,000 distinct CDR3 sequences listed, roughly 18% were seen once; the top ten hold around an eighth. The sequenced sample was PBMCs or a T cell subset sorted from them (not recorded which). These receptors were taken from an adult woman who had mild COVID-19 (a few samples of this study predate the infection). Cell type and time point are not known.

The table lists this clonotype with many counts. The CDR3 loop reads CASSLGPNPNYGYTF. CDR3 nucleotides: TGCGCCAGCAGCCTAGGGCCAAACCCCAACTATGGCTACACCTTC. The V and J genes are TRBV4-1 and TRBJ1-2; D is uncertain. V lost 4 bases and J lost 2, with 14 bases in between. The CDR3 runs 15 residues. The germline V gene encodes CDR1 MGHRA and CDR2 YSYEKL.

The rearrangement links TRBV28 to TRBJ2-3, with D perhaps matching TRBD1 (5 bases). The CDR3 totals 15 residues. Germline CDR1 and CDR2: MDHEN and SYDVKM. The V end was cut by 6 bases, the J end by 2 bases, with 15 bases between. For the CDR3, the DNA is TGTGCCAGCAGCCCAAAGACAGTTGCCACAGATACGCAGTATTTT. This sequence encodes CASSPKTVATDTQYF. Complete variable domain (other parts from reference TRBV28 and TRBJ2-3): DVKVTQSSRYLVKRTGEKVFLECVQDMDHENMFWYRQDPGLGLRLIYFSYDVKMKEKGDIPEGYSVSREKKERFSLILESASTNQTSMYLCASSPKTVATDTQYFGPGTRLTVL.

This sequence joins TRBV27 and TRBJ2-7, with D possibly called TRBD1 or TRBD2 (5 bases each). The germline gives CDR1 MNHEY, CDR2 SMNVEV (reference sequence). CDR3 size: 14 residues. V gave up 5 bases and J gave up 2 bases, with 13 bases separating them. The CDR3 here is CASSLGTEPYEQYF. The CDR3 bases are TGTGCCAGCAGTCTCGGGACGGAACCCTACGAGCAGTACTTC.

The chain uses TRBV12-5 and TRBJ2-5; D uncertain. Germline lookup yields CDR1 LGHNT and CDR2 FRNRAP. V gave up 2 bases and J gave up 2 bases, with 9 bases separating them. The length of the CDR3 is 14 residues. CDR3 loop: CASGLPANQETQYF. CDR3 coding DNA: TGTGCTAGTGGTTTGCCGGCCAATCAAGAGACCCAGTACTTC.

The chain recombines TRBV12-3 or TRBV12-4 with TRBJ2-7; D gene unclear. CDR3 length: 12 amino acids. Trimming shortened V by 10 bases and J by 2 bases, and 12 bases separated the two germline ends. The CDR3 nucleotides read TGTGCCACCTCCAAATCCGCCTACGAGCAGTACTTC. Translating it yields CATSKSAYEQYF.

The J gene is TRBJ2-7, the V gene TRBV27; D perhaps matches TRBD1 (6 bases). The CDR3 has 14 amino acids. Germline values: CDR1 MNHEY, CDR2 SMNVEV (reference sequence). V was cut by 5 bases and J by 2 bases, with 13 bases left in between. CDR3: CASSAYTGTYEQYF. The DNA of the CDR3 is TGTGCCAGCAGTGCTTACACAGGGACCTACGAGCAGTACTTC.